This TCR beta chain was captured in a study of blood T cells in healthy people across ages. The use of a sample-barcoded 5' primer and a J-beta primer mix characterized a second PCR of roughly 6 to 11 cycles. TCRdb used MiXCR to reprocess the 5' RACE reads, holding one entry per CDR3 protein. This table holds approximately 1.5 million distinct CDR3 sequences, roughly two fifths found once. In germline, CDR1 is SGHRS, CDR2 YFSETQ. The CDR3 covers 15 residues. V dropped 0 bases and J dropped 1 base, with 7 bases sitting between them. This sequence was found in a woman younger than 30 in good health. Sequencing was performed on blood. This rearrangement joins TRBV5-1 to TRBJ2-2; D gene uncertain. In DNA, the CDR3 is TGCGCCAGCAGCTTGGCCCCAGGGAACACCGGGGAGCTGTTTTTT. Protein: CASSLAPGNTGELFF.